The clone carrying this TCR beta chain was observed many times. Its antigen is currently unknown. Treg sorting used a CD4+CD25+CD127-/low gate. Overall study findings and caveats: Tumor-infiltrating Treg TCR alpha and beta sequences overlapped most with tumor naive CD4+ T cells, then blood naive.

Full-length variable regions came from constant-region reverse primers plus semi-nested Nested Universal Primer A PCR. TCRdb analysed the 5' RACE reads with MiXCR anew, one entry per CDR3 protein. The sample has tens of thousands of distinct CDR3 sequences; 26% are singletons. Material for sequencing was tumor-infiltrating Tregs sorted from the breast tumor. The clonotype comes from a female donor with breast cancer.

The CDR3 DNA reads TGTGCCAGCAGCGTGGGGTCGGGCAGCGCAGAGACCCAGTACTTC. Translation gives CASSVGSGSAETQYF. The chain joins TRBV7-3 to TRBJ2-5; D gene unclear. CDR3 length equals 15 residues. Per germline, CDR1 SGHTA and CDR2 FQGTGA. Trimming took off 5 bases at V and 4 bases at J, with 17 bases between the two ends.